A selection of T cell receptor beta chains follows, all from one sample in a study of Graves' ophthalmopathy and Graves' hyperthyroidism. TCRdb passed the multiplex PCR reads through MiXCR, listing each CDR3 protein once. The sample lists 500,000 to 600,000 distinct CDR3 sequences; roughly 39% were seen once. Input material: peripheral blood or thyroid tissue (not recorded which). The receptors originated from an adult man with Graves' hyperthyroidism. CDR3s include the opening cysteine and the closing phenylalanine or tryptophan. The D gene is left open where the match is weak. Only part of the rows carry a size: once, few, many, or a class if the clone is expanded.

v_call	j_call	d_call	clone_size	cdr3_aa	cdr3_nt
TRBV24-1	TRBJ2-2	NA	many	CATGAAEHGTGELFF	TGTGCCACCGGGGCGGCGGAACACGGAACCGGGGAGCTGTTTTTT
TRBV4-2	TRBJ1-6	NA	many	CASSQDQSPLHF	TGTGCCAGCAGCCAAGACCAATCACCCCTCCACTTT
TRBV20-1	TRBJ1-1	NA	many	CSARALAGEAFF	TGCAGTGCTAGAGCCCTCGCGGGAGAAGCTTTCTTT
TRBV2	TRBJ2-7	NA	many	CASISGSYEQYF	TGTGCCAGCATAAGCGGTTCCTACGAGCAGTACTTC
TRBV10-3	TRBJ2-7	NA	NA	CAIMADIPYEQYF	TGTGCCATCATGGCAGACATTCCCTACGAGCAGTACTTC
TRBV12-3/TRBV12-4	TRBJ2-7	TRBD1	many	CASSTGTGQYEQYF	TGTGCCAGCAGCACCGGGACAGGGCAGTACGAGCAGTACTTC
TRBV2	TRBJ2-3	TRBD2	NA	CASRELAGGITDTQYF	TGTGCCAGCAGGGAACTAGCGGGGGGGATAACGGATACGCAGTATTTT
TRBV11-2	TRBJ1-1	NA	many	CASSLRGAEAFF	TGTGCCAGCAGCTTAAGGGGGGCTGAAGCTTTCTTT
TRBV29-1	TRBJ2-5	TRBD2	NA	CSVDSGGVETQYF	TGCAGCGTTGATAGCGGGGGGGTTGAGACCCAGTACTTC
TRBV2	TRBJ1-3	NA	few	CASSPPRVGNTIYF	TGTGCCAGCTCACCACCGAGGGTTGGAAACACCATATATTTT
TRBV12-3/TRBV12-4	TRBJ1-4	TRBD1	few	CASSPQGASGEKLFF	TGTGCCAGCAGTCCACAGGGGGCTTCGGGTGAAAAACTGTTTTTT
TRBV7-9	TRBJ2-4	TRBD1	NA	CASSFTRQGLGNIQYF	TGTGCCAGCAGCTTCACTCGACAGGGCTTGGGTAACATTCAGTACTTC
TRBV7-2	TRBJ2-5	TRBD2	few	CASSGPSSGDLQETQYF	TGTGCCAGCAGCGGGCCCTCTAGCGGAGACCTCCAAGAGACCCAGTACTTC
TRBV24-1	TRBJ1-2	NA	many	CATSDENYGYTF	TGTGCCACCAGTGATGAAAACTATGGCTACACCTTC
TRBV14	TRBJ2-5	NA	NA	CASSQGGRTGVRETQYF	TGTGCCAGCAGCCAAGGGGGACGGACGGGAGTGAGAGAGACCCAGTACTTC
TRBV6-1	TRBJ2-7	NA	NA	CASTWGVSPQYF	TGTGCCAGCACGTGGGGGGTCTCCCCGCAGTACTTC
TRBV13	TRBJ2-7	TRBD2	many	CASSLGLAGRGYEQYF	TGTGCCAGCAGCTTAGGACTAGCGGGAAGGGGGTACGAGCAGTACTTC
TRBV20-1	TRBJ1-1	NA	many	CSARVGGVSTEAFF	TGCAGTGCTAGAGTAGGGGGGGTTAGTACTGAAGCTTTCTTT
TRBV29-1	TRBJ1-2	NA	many	CSVVGRNYGYTF	TGCAGCGTTGTCGGCAGAAACTATGGCTACACCTTC
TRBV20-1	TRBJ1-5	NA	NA	CSVSPARENQPQHF	TGCAGTGTATCCCCGGCCAGGGAGAATCAGCCCCAGCATTTT
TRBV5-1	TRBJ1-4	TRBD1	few	CASSFNRGDNEKLFF	TGCGCCAGCAGCTTTAACAGGGGGGATAATGAAAAACTGTTTTTT
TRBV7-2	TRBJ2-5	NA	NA	CASSIGVSIQETQYF	TGTGCCAGCAGCATAGGTGTCAGTATTCAAGAGACCCAGTACTTC
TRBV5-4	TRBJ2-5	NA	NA	CASSLAAGEETQYF	TGTGCCAGCAGCTTGGCCGCAGGGGAGGAGACCCAGTACTTC
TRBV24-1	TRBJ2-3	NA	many	CATSRAGTDTQYF	TGTGCCACCAGTCGCGCGGGCACAGATACGCAGTATTTT
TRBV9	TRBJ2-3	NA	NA	CASSGNADPADTQYF	TGTGCCAGCAGTGGGAACGCGGACCCTGCAGATACGCAGTATTTT
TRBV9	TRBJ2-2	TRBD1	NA	CASSDRGDTGELFF	TGTGCCAGCAGCGACAGGGGGGACACCGGGGAGCTGTTTTTT
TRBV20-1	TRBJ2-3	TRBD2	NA	CSALAGADTQYF	TGCAGTGCGCTAGCGGGGGCAGATACGCAGTATTTT
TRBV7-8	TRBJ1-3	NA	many	CASSADLGTIYF	TGTGCCAGCAGCGCCGATCTGGGCACCATATATTTT
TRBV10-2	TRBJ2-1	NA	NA	CASSDFPSGEQFF	TGCGCCAGCAGTGACTTCCCGAGTGGTGAGCAGTTCTTC
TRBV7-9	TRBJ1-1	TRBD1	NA	CASSRSTGGTEAFF	TGTGCCAGCAGCCGATCGACAGGGGGCACTGAAGCTTTCTTT
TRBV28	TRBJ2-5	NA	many	CATQATQETQYF	TGTGCCACCCAGGCCACTCAAGAGACCCAGTACTTC
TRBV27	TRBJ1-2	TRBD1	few	CASSAQGAGGYTF	TGTGCCAGCAGTGCACAGGGGGCAGGGGGCTACACCTTC
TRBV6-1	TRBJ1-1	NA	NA	CASTWGRLNTEAFF	TGTGCCAGCACCTGGGGACGTTTGAACACTGAAGCTTTCTTT
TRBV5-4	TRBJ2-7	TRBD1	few	CASSNRAGTGAEEQYF	TGTGCCAGCAGCAATCGCGCCGGGACAGGGGCTGAAGAGCAGTACTTC
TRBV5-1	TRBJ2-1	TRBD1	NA	CASSFRGLLNEQFF	TGCGCCAGCAGCTTCAGGGGGTTGCTTAATGAGCAGTTCTTC
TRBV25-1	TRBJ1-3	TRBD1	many	CASSPGTVSGNTIYF	TGTGCCAGCAGTCCCGGGACAGTCTCTGGAAACACCATATATTTT
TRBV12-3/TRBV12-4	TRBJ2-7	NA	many	CASSLMGRKHF	TGTGCCAGCAGTTTAATGGGGAGGAAGCACTTC
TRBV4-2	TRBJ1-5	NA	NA	CASSQGQATSSNQLQHF	TGTGCCAGCAGCCAAGGACAGGCTACGAGTAGCAATCAGCTCCAGCATTTT
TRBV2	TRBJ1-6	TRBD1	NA	CASSRGGQVVSPLRF	TGTGCCAGCTCACGGGGTGGACAGGTGGTGTCACCCCTCCGCTTT
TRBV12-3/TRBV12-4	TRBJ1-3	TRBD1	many	CASSSSPGTVYF	TGTGCCAGCAGTTCAAGCCCCGGGACAGTATATTTT
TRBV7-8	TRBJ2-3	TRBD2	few	CASSTTGRGGTDTQYF	TGTGCCAGCAGTACAACTGGGCGGGGGGGCACAGATACGCAGTATTTT
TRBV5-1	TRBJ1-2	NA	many	CASSPSDVYGYTF	TGCGCCAGCTCACCGTCGGACGTTTATGGCTACACCTTC
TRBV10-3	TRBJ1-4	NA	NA	CAIVGGTEKLFF	TGTGCCATCGTGGGGGGCACTGAAAAACTGTTTTTT
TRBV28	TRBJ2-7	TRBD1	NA	CASSSLDRAIEQYF	TGTGCCAGCAGCTCTCTCGACAGGGCTATCGAGCAGTACTTC
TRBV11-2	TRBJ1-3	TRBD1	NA	CASSGQGDGNTIYF	TGTGCCAGCAGCGGACAGGGGGATGGAAACACCATATATTTT
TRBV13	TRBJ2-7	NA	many	CASSQVYSYEQYF	TGTGCCAGCAGCCAGGTATACTCCTACGAGCAGTACTTC
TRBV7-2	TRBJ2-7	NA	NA	CASSFTWDYEQYF	TGTGCCAGCAGCTTTACATGGGACTACGAGCAGTACTTC
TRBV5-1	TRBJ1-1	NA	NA	CASSLGTETFF	TGCGCCAGCAGCTTGGGTACAGAAACTTTCTTT
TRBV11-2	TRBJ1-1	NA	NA	CASSPRFRTLNTEAFF	TGTGCCAGCAGCCCCCGATTCAGGACGCTTAACACTGAAGCTTTCTTT
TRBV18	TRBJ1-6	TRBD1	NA	CASSPKQGESPLHF	TGTGCCAGCTCACCAAAGCAGGGGGAATCACCCCTCCACTTT
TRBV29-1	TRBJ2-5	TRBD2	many	CSADPSGGVYETQYF	TGCAGCGCCGACCCTAGCGGGGGGGTGTATGAGACCCAGTACTTC
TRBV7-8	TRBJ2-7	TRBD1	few	CATERDRGDYEQYF	TGTGCCACAGAACGGGACAGGGGGGACTACGAGCAGTACTTC